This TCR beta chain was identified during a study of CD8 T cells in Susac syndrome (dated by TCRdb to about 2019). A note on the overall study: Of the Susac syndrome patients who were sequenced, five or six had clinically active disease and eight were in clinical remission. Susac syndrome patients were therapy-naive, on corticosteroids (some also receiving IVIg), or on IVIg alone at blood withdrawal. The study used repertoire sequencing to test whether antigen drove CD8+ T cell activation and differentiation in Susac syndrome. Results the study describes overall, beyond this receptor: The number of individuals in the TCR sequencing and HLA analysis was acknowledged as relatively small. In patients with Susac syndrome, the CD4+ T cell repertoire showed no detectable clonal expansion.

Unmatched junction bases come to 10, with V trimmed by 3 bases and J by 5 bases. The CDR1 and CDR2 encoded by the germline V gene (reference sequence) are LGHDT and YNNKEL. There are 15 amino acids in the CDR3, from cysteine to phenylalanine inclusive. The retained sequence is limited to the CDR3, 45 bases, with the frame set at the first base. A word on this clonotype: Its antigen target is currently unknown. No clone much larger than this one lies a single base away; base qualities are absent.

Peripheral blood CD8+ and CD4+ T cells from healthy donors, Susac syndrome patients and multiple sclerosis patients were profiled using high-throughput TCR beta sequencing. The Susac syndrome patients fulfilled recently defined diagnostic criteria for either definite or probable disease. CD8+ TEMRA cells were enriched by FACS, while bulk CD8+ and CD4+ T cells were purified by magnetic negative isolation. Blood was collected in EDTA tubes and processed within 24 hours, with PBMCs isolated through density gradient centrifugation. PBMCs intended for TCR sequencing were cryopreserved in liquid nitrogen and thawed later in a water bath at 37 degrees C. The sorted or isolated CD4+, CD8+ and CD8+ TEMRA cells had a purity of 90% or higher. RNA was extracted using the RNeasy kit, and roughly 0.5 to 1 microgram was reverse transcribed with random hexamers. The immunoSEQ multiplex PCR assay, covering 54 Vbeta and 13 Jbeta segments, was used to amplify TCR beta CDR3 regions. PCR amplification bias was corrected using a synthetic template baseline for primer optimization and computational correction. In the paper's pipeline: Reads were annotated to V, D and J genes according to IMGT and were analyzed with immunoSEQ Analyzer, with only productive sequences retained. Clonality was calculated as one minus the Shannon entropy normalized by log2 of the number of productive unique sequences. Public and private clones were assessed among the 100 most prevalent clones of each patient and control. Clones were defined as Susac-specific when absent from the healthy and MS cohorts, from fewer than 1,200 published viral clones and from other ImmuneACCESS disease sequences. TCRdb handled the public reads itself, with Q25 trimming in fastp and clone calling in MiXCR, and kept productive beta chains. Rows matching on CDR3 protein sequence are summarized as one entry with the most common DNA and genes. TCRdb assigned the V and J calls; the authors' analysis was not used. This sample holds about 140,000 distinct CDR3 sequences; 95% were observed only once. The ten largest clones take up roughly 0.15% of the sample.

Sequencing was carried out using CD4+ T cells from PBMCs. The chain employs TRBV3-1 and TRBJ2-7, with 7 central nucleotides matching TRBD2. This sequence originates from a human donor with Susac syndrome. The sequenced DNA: TGTGCCAGCAGCCACCCCCAAGACGGGAGGAACGAGCAGTACTTC. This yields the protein CASSHPQDGRNEQYF.